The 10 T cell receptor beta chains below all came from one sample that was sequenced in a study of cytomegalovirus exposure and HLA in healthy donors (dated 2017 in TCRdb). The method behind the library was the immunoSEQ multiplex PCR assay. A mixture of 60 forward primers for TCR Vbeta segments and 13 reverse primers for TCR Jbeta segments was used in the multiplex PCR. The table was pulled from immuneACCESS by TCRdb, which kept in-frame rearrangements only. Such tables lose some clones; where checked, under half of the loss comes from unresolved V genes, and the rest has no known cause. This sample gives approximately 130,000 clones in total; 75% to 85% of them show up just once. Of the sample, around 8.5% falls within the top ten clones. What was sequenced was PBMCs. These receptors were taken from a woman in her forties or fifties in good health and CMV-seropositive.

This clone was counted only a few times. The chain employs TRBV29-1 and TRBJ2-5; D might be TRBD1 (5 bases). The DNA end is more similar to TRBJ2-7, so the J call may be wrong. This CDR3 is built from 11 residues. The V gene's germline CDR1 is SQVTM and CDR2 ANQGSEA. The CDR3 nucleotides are TGCAGCGTCCAGGGAATCCGCGAGCAGTACTTC. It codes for CSVQGIREQYF.

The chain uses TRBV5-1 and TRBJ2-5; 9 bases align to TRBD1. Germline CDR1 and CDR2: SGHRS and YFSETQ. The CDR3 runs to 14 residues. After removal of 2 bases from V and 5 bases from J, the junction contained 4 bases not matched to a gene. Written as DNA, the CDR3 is TGCGCCAGCAGCTTACAGGGGGCCGGGGAGACCCAGTACTTC. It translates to CASSLQGAGETQYF. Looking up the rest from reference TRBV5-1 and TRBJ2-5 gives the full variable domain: KAGVTQTPRYLIKTRGQQVTLSCSPISGHRSVSWYQQTPGQGLQFLFEYFSETQRNKGNFPGRFSGRQFSNSRSEMNVSTLELGDSALYLCASSLQGAGETQYFGPGTRLLVL.

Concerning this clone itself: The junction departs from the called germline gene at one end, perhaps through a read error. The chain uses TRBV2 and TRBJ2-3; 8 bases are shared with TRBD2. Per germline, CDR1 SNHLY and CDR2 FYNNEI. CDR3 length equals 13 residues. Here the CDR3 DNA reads TGTGCCAGCAGTGAAGCGCGGGGGGACCGTTTGCCATTT. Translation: CASSEARGDRLPF.

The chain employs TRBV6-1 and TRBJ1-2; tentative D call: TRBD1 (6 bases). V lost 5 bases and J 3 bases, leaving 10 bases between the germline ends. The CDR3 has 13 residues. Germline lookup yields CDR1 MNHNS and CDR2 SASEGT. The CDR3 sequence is CASSPDRYYGYTF. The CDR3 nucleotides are TGTGCCAGCAGTCCTGACAGGTACTATGGCTACACCTTC.

CDR3 DNA sequence: TGTGCCAGTAGTAGCAGGTCCAGGGCCTATGGCTACACCTTC. Residues: CASSSRSRAYGYTF. The V and J genes are TRBV19 and TRBJ1-2, with D tentatively TRBD1 (5 bases). Germline V CDR1 and CDR2: LNHDA, SQIVND (reference sequence). Trimming shortened V by 4 bases and J by 4 bases, and 13 bases separated the two germline ends. The CDR3 loop spans 14 amino acids.

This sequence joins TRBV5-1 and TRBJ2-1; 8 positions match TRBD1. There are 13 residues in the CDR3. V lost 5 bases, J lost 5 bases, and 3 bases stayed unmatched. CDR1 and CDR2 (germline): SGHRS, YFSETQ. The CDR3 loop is CASSSTGDNEQFF. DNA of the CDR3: TGCGCCAGCAGTTCGACAGGGGACAATGAGCAGTTCTTC.

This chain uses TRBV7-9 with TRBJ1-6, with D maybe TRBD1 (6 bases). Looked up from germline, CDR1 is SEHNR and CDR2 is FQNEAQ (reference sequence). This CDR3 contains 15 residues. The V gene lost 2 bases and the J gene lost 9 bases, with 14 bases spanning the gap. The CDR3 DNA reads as TGTGCCAGCAGCTTACAACAGGGTGGTATTTCACCCCTCCACTTT. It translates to CASSLQQGGISPLHF.

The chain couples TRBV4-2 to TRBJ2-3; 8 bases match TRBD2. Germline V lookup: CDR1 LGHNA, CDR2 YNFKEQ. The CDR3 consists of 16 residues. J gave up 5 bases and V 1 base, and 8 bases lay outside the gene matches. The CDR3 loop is CASSQGKRGRLDTQYF. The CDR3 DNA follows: TGTGCCAGCAGCCAAGGAAAGCGGGGGCGACTAGATACGCAGTATTTT.

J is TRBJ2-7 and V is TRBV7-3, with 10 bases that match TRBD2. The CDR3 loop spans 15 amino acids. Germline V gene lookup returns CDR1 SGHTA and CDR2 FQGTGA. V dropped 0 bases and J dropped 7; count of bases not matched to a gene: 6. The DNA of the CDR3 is TGTGCCAGCAGCTTAACAGGGCTAGCGGGAGTTGAGCAGTACTTC. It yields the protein CASSLTGLAGVEQYF.

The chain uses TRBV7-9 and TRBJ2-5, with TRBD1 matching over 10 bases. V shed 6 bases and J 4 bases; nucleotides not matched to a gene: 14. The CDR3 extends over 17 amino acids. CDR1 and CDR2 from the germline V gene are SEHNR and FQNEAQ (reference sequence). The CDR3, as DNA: TGTGCCAGCAGTGGGATGACCGGGACAGGGGTATCAGAGACCCAGTACTTC. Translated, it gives CASSGMTGTGVSETQYF.